The 29 T cell receptor beta chains below all came from one sample that was sequenced in a study of cytomegalovirus exposure and HLA in healthy donors. The PCR employed 60 Vbeta primers together with 13 Jbeta primers. This table comes from immunoSEQ multiplex PCR, and its TCRdb copy is limited to in-frame clones, with some not included. The sample holds 150,000 to 200,000 clones, about four fifths seen once. Sequencing was carried out using PBMCs. All receptors come from a man younger than 35 in good health and CMV-seronegative.

The J gene is TRBJ2-7, the V gene TRBV14, with D perhaps TRBD1 (5 bases). Trimming shortened V by 4 bases and J by 5 bases, and 18 bases separated the two germline ends. This CDR3 has 15 amino acids. Germline CDR1 reads SGHDN; CDR2 reads FVKESK. CDR3: CASSRIWGLRDEQYF. In DNA form, the CDR3 reads TGTGCCAGCAGCCGAATCTGGGGCCTTAGAGACGAGCAGTACTTC.

J is TRBJ1-2 and V is TRBV27; the match to TRBD1 covers 8 bases. Losses at the gene ends were 1 base for V and 4 bases for J; bases not matched to a gene: 2. The germline V gene encodes CDR1 MNHEY and CDR2 SMNVEV (reference sequence). CDR3 length: 14 amino acids. The CDR3 sequence is CASSLWGTGYGYTF. CDR3 nucleotide sequence: TGTGCCAGCAGTTTATGGGGGACAGGCTATGGCTACACCTTC.

The gene calls are TRBV7-2 and TRBJ1-1; TRBD1 matches 7 bases. J gave up 4 bases and V 5 bases, and 7 bases lay outside the gene matches. The germline CDR1 and CDR2 sequences are SGHTA and FQGNSA. This CDR3 is built from 14 residues. The CDR3 here is CASSARGQGTEAFF. In nucleotides, the CDR3 is TGTGCCAGCAGCGCAAGGGGGCAGGGCACTGAAGCTTTCTTT.

This chain uses TRBV28 with TRBJ2-7, with D tentatively TRBD1 (6 bases). V dropped 4 bases and J dropped 4 bases, with 14 bases sitting between them. From germline, CDR1 is MDHEN and CDR2 SYDVKM. The CDR3 is 14 amino acids. This CDR3 is CASSSGTITYEQYF. The CDR3 region has the DNA TGTGCCAGCAGTTCCGGGACAATAACTTACGAGCAGTACTTC. Based on the CDR3 plus reference TRBV28 and TRBJ2-7, the full variable domain is DVKVTQSSRYLVKRTGEKVFLECVQDMDHENMFWYRQDPGLGLRLIYFSYDVKMKEKGDIPEGYSVSREKKERFSLILESASTNQTSMYLCASSSGTITYEQYFGPGTRLTVT.

This sequence joins TRBV7-6 and TRBJ2-3; 14 nucleotides agree with TRBD2. With V trimmed by 5 bases and J by 5 bases, 18 bases remained unmatched. The CDR3 extends over 20 amino acids. Germline values: CDR1 SGHVS, CDR2 FNYEAQ. CDR3 amino acids: CASSPSVPTSGGARRDTQYF. CDR3 nucleotide sequence: TGTGCCAGCAGCCCATCCGTCCCGACTAGCGGGGGGGCTAGGAGAGATACGCAGTATTTT.

This rearrangement joins TRBV9 to TRBJ2-1, with TRBD1 matching over 8 bases. The CDR3 loop spans 14 amino acids. Germline lookup yields CDR1 SGDLS and CDR2 YYNGEE. The ends lost 6 bases at V and 8 bases at J; junction bases unmatched: 10. CDR3 protein: CASNQGAPPYEQFF. The CDR3 region has the DNA TGTGCCAGCAATCAGGGGGCGCCCCCATATGAGCAGTTCTTC.

The V and J genes are TRBV5-1 and TRBJ2-5; TRBD1 aligns across 8 bases. Gene TRBJ2-7 matches the end of the DNA better, so the J call may be wrong. CDR3 length: 14 residues. The germline gives CDR1 SGHRS, CDR2 YFSETQ. The CDR3 nucleotides are TGCGCCAGCGGCCCACAGGGGGGTTCCTACGAGCAGTACTTC. Translating gives CASGPQGGSYEQYF.

The chain links TRBV27 to TRBJ1-6; 9 positions match TRBD1. The trim removed 4 bases at V and 9 bases at J, leaving 10 bases unmatched. The CDR3 is made up of 16 amino acids. The V gene's germline CDR1 is MNHEY and CDR2 SMNVEV (reference sequence). The CDR3 bases are TGTGCCAGCAGTTCAAATCTGAGACAGGGGGGTTCACCCCTCCACTTT. It codes for CASSSNLRQGGSPLHF.

V is TRBV27 and J is TRBJ2-3; 9 nucleotides line up with TRBD2. Germline V lookup: CDR1 MNHEY, CDR2 SMNVEV (reference sequence). J lost 3 bases, V lost 2 bases, and 6 bases had no gene match. CDR3 length: 16 amino acids. CDR3 amino acids: CASSLAASGTTDTQYF. CDR3 in DNA: TGTGCCAGCAGTTTAGCGGCTAGCGGGACTACAGATACGCAGTATTTT.

The J gene is TRBJ1-2, the V gene TRBV14, with TRBD1 as a possible D gene (5 bases). Germline CDR1 and CDR2: SGHDN and FVKESK. CDR3 length: 14 residues. V was pared by 4 bases and J by 8 bases, with 17 bases between. The CDR3 loop reads CASSPRQLPRGYTF. The CDR3, as DNA: TGTGCCAGCAGCCCCCGACAGCTTCCCAGAGGCTACACCTTC.

V gene TRBV27 combines with J gene TRBJ2-3, with a weak D call TRBD1 (6 bases). The germline V gene has CDR1 MNHEY and CDR2 SMNVEV (reference sequence). The CDR3 has 15 amino acids. The V end lost 2 bases, the J end lost 3 bases, and 12 bases lay between the germline ends. The CDR3 DNA follows: TGTGCCAGCAGTTTAGAGGCCAGGGGAACAGATACGCAGTATTTT. Its translation is CASSLEARGTDTQYF.

CDR3 DNA: TGTGCCAGCAGCTTAGGCGGAGGGACCTACGAGCAGTACTTC. This gives the protein CASSLGGGTYEQYF. The chain is built from TRBV5-8 and TRBJ2-5; a weak D match, TRBD2 (6 bases). The better agreement between TRBJ2-7 and the DNA end casts doubt on the J call. The CDR3 length is 14 residues. CDR1 is SGHTS and CDR2 is YDEGEE in the germline V gene.

The chain combines TRBV5-1 with TRBJ2-7, with TRBD2 identical over 11 bases. CDR1 is SGHRS, CDR2 YFSETQ, per germline. V lost 0 bases, J lost 4 bases, and 3 bases stayed unmatched. The CDR3 runs to 15 residues. The DNA for the CDR3 is TGCGCCAGCAGCTTGGGTCTAGCGGGGGGTTACGAGCAGTACTTC. Amino acid sequence: CASSLGLAGGYEQYF. The complete variable domain, with remaining parts taken from reference TRBV5-1 and TRBJ2-7, reads KAGVTQTPRYLIKTRGQQVTLSCSPISGHRSVSWYQQTPGQGLQFLFEYFSETQRNKGNFPGRFSGRQFSNSRSEMNVSTLELGDSALYLCASSLGLAGGYEQYFGPGTRLTVT.

The chain uses TRBV12-5 and TRBJ2-1; D is possibly TRBD2 (6 bases). Per germline, CDR1 LGHNT and CDR2 FRNRAP. The CDR3 loop spans 12 amino acids. The CDR3: CLFGGRVNEQFF. CDR3 in DNA: TGTCTCTTCGGAGGGCGTGTCAATGAGCAGTTCTTC.

The chain carries TRBV29-1 and TRBJ1-1; the D is unclear. This CDR3 comprises 15 residues. Germline CDR1 is SQVTM and CDR2 is ANQGSEA. The V and J ends lost 1 base and 1 base respectively, with 13 bases between them. The CDR3 DNA sequence: TGCAGCGTTGAAGCCAGACTGATGCCGAACACTGAAGCTTTCTTT. It yields the protein CSVEARLMPNTEAFF. The variable domain in full, with the rest retrieved from reference TRBV29-1 and TRBJ1-1, is SAVISQKPSRDICQRGTSLTIQCQVDSQVTMMFWYRQQPGQSLTLIATANQGSEATYESGFVIDKFPISRPNLTFSTLTVSNMSPEDSSIYLCSVEARLMPNTEAFFGQGTRLTVV.

The chain recombines TRBV6-5 with TRBJ1-2; no definite D call. The germline gives CDR1 MNHEY, CDR2 SVGAGI. The CDR3 is made up of 14 amino acids. V was clipped by 6 bases and J by 8 bases, with 19 bases between them. CDR3 bases: TGTGCCAGCAGCCCCCTCGGGAGGGCTTGGGGCTACACCTTC. Protein product: CASSPLGRAWGYTF.

In this sample, this clone turned up once. The gene calls are TRBV7-2 and TRBJ2-1; 9 bases match TRBD2. CDR1 and CDR2 (germline): SGHTA, FQGNSA. V was clipped by 5 bases and J by 6 bases; unmatched bases: 17. This CDR3 contains 18 residues. The CDR3, as DNA: TGTGCCAGCAGCCTTAGCGGGAGAGTTCGTTTTCTTGGCAATGAGCAGTTCTTC. Protein product: CASSLSGRVRFLGNEQFF.

This clone came up once. This sequence joins TRBV6-5 and TRBJ1-2; 7 bases align to TRBD1. Germline V lookup: CDR1 MNHEY, CDR2 SVGAGI. The CDR3 runs to 15 residues. V dropped 6 bases and J dropped 2; count of bases not matched to a gene: 9. The CDR3 bases are TGTGCCAGCAGAACCGGGACAGAACCCAACTATGGCTACACCTTC. Its translation is CASRTGTEPNYGYTF.

This clone came up a few times. One end of the junction is discordant with germline, which a read error may explain. V is TRBV11-2 and J is TRBJ1-1, with 7 bases matching TRBD1. The CDR3 consists of 17 residues. Germline loops: CDR1 SGHAT, CDR2 FQNNGV. The CDR3 here is CASSLDLVGQVNTEAFF. CDR3 bases: TGTGCCAGCAGCCTAGACCTCGTAGGACAGGTGAACACTGAAGCTTTCTTT.

This chain connects TRBV25-1 to TRBJ1-4; D gene uncertain. The germline CDR1 and CDR2 sequences are MGHDK and SYGVNS. V was clipped by 1 base and J by 6 bases, with 6 bases between them. The CDR3 spans 13 residues. CDR3 protein: CASSEFFDEKLFF. The CDR3 nucleotides read TGTGCCAGCAGTGAATTTTTCGATGAAAAACTGTTTTTT.

The V and J genes are TRBV5-6 and TRBJ2-7, with D unclear. The germline V and J ends were trimmed by 5 bases and 3 bases, with 15 bases remaining between them. This CDR3 is built from 14 residues. Per the germline V gene, CDR1 is SGHDT and CDR2 is YYEEEE. The CDR3 sequence: CASRPGAENYEQYF. CDR3 sequence (DNA): TGTGCCAGCAGACCGGGTGCGGAAAACTACGAGCAGTACTTC.

This rearrangement joins TRBV19 to TRBJ1-2; 8 bases map to TRBD1. Germline trimming cut 5 bases from V and 4 bases from J; bases unmatched to any gene: 6. CDR3 length: 14 residues. In germline, CDR1 is LNHDA, CDR2 SQIVND (reference sequence). CDR3 DNA: TGTGCCAGTAGTGCTGGACAGGGTCTCTATGGCTACACCTTC. Its translation is CASSAGQGLYGYTF.

This clone came up a few times. The chain has TRBV5-5 and TRBJ1-1, with D possibly being TRBD1 (6 bases). V dropped 4 bases and J dropped 1 base, with 11 bases sitting between them. The length of the CDR3 is 14 residues. CDR1 is SGHKS and CDR2 is YYEKEE in the germline V gene (reference sequence). CDR3 coding DNA: TGTGCCAGCAGCCTGACAGGAGAGAACACTGAAGCTTTCTTT. This codes for CASSLTGENTEAFF.

The V call is TRBV27, the J call TRBJ2-3; 8 bases fit TRBD1. Germline trimming cut 4 bases from V and 0 bases from J; bases unmatched to any gene: 6. Per germline, CDR1 MNHEY and CDR2 SMNVEV (reference sequence). The CDR3 loop spans 16 amino acids. CDR3 sequence: CASSSPGGASTDTQYF. CDR3 bases: TGTGCCAGCAGTTCACCAGGGGGCGCAAGCACAGATACGCAGTATTTT.

This sequence joins TRBV13 and TRBJ2-3, with 11 nucleotides matching TRBD2. Germline CDR1 reads PRHDT; CDR2 reads FYEKMQ (reference sequence). The J segment lost 5 bases and the V segment lost 5 bases, leaving 6 bases of the junction unmatched. The CDR3 runs 15 residues. This CDR3 is CASSPSGGTGDTQYF. CDR3 in DNA: TGTGCCAGCAGCCCTAGCGGGGGGACGGGAGATACGCAGTATTTT.

The chain has TRBV19 and TRBJ1-2, with TRBD1 as a possible D gene (6 bases). Germline CDR1 and CDR2: LNHDA and SQIVND (reference sequence). This CDR3 has 15 amino acids. The germline V and J ends were trimmed by 2 bases and 8 bases, with 18 bases remaining between them. The chain's CDR3 is CASSISPDRLSGYTF. In nucleotides, the CDR3 is TGTGCCAGTAGTATAAGCCCTGACAGGCTAAGCGGCTACACCTTC.

V is TRBV6-5 and J is TRBJ2-7; D is unresolved. V dropped 0 bases and J dropped 3 bases, with 6 bases sitting between them. The CDR3 covers 13 residues. Germline loops: CDR1 MNHEY, CDR2 SVGAGI. The CDR3 DNA is TGTGCCAGCAGTTACTCGGCCCTCTACGAGCAGTACTTC. Encoded protein: CASSYSALYEQYF.

This clone has only a few counts. The chain combines TRBV4-3 with TRBJ1-4, with D perhaps TRBD1 (5 bases). The length of the CDR3 is 17 residues. The germline V gene has CDR1 LGHNA and CDR2 YSLEER. Trimming left V 0 bases short and J 0 bases short, with 11 bases between. Written as DNA, the CDR3 is TGCGCCAGCAGCCAAGATTTACAGGCCGCAACTAATGAAAAACTGTTTTTT. It encodes CASSQDLQAATNEKLFF.

The gene calls are TRBV5-1 and TRBJ2-5, with 10 bases fitting TRBD2. Germline CDR1 SGHRS, CDR2 YFSETQ. The junction had 13 bases not matched to a gene; V was cut back by 4 bases and J by 4 bases. The CDR3 spans 17 residues. The CDR3 bases are TGCGCCAGCAGCCCAGGACTAGCGGAGGGTTTGAGAGAGACCCAGTACTTC. Amino acid sequence: CASSPGLAEGLRETQYF. The full variable domain, in which reference TRBV5-1 and TRBJ2-5 provide the parts outside the CDR3, is KAGVTQTPRYLIKTRGQQVTLSCSPISGHRSVSWYQQTPGQGLQFLFEYFSETQRNKGNFPGRFSGRQFSNSRSEMNVSTLELGDSALYLCASSPGLAEGLRETQYFGPGTRLLVL.